This T cell receptor beta chain originates from a study of Ad26.COV2.S vaccination and SARS-CoV-2 variants. Libraries were prepared by immunoSEQ multiplex PCR; TCRdb keeps only in-frame clonotypes and omits some of them. This sample yields over 400,000 clones, of which about 90% are seen a single time; about 4.1% belongs to the top ten. Comment on this clone: Antigen specificity is unknown.

General observations from the study: Non-spike TCR breadth did not differ much between vaccine and placebo recipients.

Treatment described: roughly 20 received Ad26.COV2.S at low or high dose, single or two shots; 5 received placebo; per-sample allocation not given. Samples came from day 63 after the first vaccine or placebo injection. Donor was an adult aged 18-55 years in Boston. The material sequenced was peripheral blood, taken in a trial of Ad26.COV2.S vaccine versus placebo. This TCR was recovered from a person aged 18-65 years who received the Ad26.COV2.S COVID-19 vaccine or a placebo.

CDR3 sequence: CATSDGLAGRETQYF. The CDR3 DNA follows: TGTGCCACCAGTGATGGACTAGCGGGGAGAGAGACCCAGTACTTC. V is TRBV24-1 and J is TRBJ2-5, with 12 bases identical to TRBD2. In germline, CDR1 is KGHDR, CDR2 SFDVKD. V lost 3 bases to trimming and J lost 4 bases; unmatched junction nucleotides: 2. The CDR3 spans 15 residues.